A single count supports the clone carrying this TCR beta chain. Generated by immunoSEQ multiplex PCR, the TCRdb table keeps only in-frame clones and is missing some. The table has about 98,000 clones, 75% to 90% seen once. This sample was included in a study of radiotherapy plus CTLA-4 blockade in lung cancer. Focal radiation was given together with CTLA-4 blockade (ipilimumab) to patients with chemo-refractory metastatic non-small-cell lung cancer. The V and J ends lost 5 bases and 4 bases, in that order; junction bases with no gene match: 7. CDR1 and CDR2 (germline): SGHTA, FQGTGA. The CDR3 runs to 14 residues.

V gene TRBV7-3 combines with J gene TRBJ1-1; 7 positions agree with TRBD1. The receptor was isolated from a human donor with non-small cell lung cancer who had a partial response to radiotherapy plus ipilimumab. Specimen: peripheral blood, collected from a patient treated with radiotherapy plus ipilimumab. Written as DNA, the CDR3 is TGTGCCAGCAGCCTGACAGGGCCAAGCACTGAAGCTTTCTTT. Amino acids: CASSLTGPSTEAFF.